These 4 T cell receptor delta chains share one sample of origin, sequenced in a study of gamma-delta chains in newborns, infants, children. TCRdb redid the clone calls on the reads with CATT. The data contain about 5,200 delta-chain clones, 5.2% of them singletons. Sequencing was carried out using blood. These receptors were taken from a child who was a newborn, infant or young child, either healthy, febrile or measles-vaccinated (not recorded which).

This clone is medium-sized (0.01 to 0.1%) within its sample. The CDR3 reads CACDTVGGIRGDKLIF. DNA for the CDR3: TGTGCCTGTGACACCGTGGGGGGGATACGAGGCGATAAACTCATCTTT. The chain joins TRDV2 to TRDJ1; 10 nucleotides match TRDD3. The CDR3 totals 16 residues. CDR1 and CDR2 (germline): GEAIGNYY, EKD. V shed 0 bases, J shed 4 bases, and the junction held 7 bases outside the gene matches.

The J gene is TRDJ1, the V gene TRDV3; tentatively, D is TRDD2 (5 bases). Deletions cut 0 bases from V and 5 bases from J, with 25 bases between. The CDR3 length is 17 residues. Germline loops: CDR1 TVYSNPD, CDR2 GDNSRS (reference sequence). CDR3 amino acids: CAFSPTCVLRDEDKLIF. The CDR3 region has the DNA TGTGCCTTTAGCCCTACCTGTGTCCTTAGAGATGAGGATAAACTCATCTTT. Full variable domain (outside the CDR3, taken from reference TRDV3 and TRDJ1): CDKVTQSSPDQTVASGSEVVLLCTYDTVYSNPDLFWYRIRPDYSFQFVFYGDNSRSEGADFTQGRFSVKHILTQKAFHLVISPVRTEDSATYYCAFSPTCVLRDEDKLIFGKGTRVTVEP.

The chain recombines TRDV1 with TRDJ1; 9 bases align to TRDD2. This CDR3 spans 19 amino acids. Germline V lookup: CDR1 TSWWSYY, CDR2 QGS. V lost 0 bases, J lost 1 base, and 12 bases stayed unmatched. Here the CDR3 reads CALGELPFLPGRCTDKLIF. The CDR3 DNA reads as TGTGCTCTTGGGGAACTTCCCTTCCTACCGGGGAGATGCACCGATAAACTCATCTTT.

Of note for this clone: It may be a read error: a sequence one base away is much more abundant. The same CDR3 arises from other DNA sequences in this sample as well. V usage is TRDV2 and J usage is TRDJ1; a possible D gene is TRDD3 (5 bases). Germline V gene lookup returns CDR1 GEAIGNYY and CDR2 EKD. The CDR3 has 19 residues. The germline V and J ends were trimmed by 3 bases and 2 bases, with 27 bases remaining between them. The DNA of the CDR3 is TGTGCCTGTGACTCCCTCGGGATCGGGGGGTACGATGAGACCGATAAACTCATCTTT. Encoded protein: CACDSLGIGGYDETDKLIF.